This TCR beta chain was identified in a study of human T cells and chemical hapten exposure. The time point: patch test 1, 2 weeks after DPC sensitization. Specified treatment: therapeutic diphenylcyclopropenone sensitization with weekly scalp DPC. The authors extracted total RNA from unfractionated whole blood. General observations from the study: TCRs at a frequency above 1 in 1000 stayed unchanged with DPC sensitization.

Authors' data handling: From 23,224 to 690,600 TCRs were found per sample, with a median of around 100,000. TCRdb re-analysed the RACE reads in MiXCR, keeping a single row per CDR3 protein. These V and J calls are TCRdb output, not the study's own analysis. The sample yields 95,000 to 150,000 distinct CDR3 sequences, roughly 13% seen once. This clonotype was recorded at least ten times. Its antigen remains unknown. Trimming at V came to 5 bases and at J to 2 bases, leaving 5 bases not matched to a gene. CDR3 length equals 14 residues. Germline V gives CDR1 SGHVS, CDR2 FNYEAQ. This chain connects TRBV7-6 to TRBJ2-5; 7 bases are a match to TRBD1. This TCR derives from a man aged 18 to 35 with alopecia areata. Some clones in this sample may be carry-over from other donors' samples. The sample was whole blood, taken in connection with sensitization to the hapten diphenylcyclopropenone (DPC). The CDR3 region is CASSHRGLQETQYF. CDR3 bases: TGTGCCAGCAGCCACAGGGGCCTTCAAGAGACCCAGTACTTC.